This entry lists 31 T cell receptor beta chains sequenced from one sample in a study of T cell repertoires in cytomegalovirus infection. From the reads, TCRdb called clonotypes with MiXCR, one entry per CDR3 protein. This repertoire shows around 900,000 distinct CDR3 sequences, around a third found once; its top ten account for over 12%. Their target antigens are unknown. The specimen was cultured CD8+ T cells from PBMCs, collected from culture after CMV antigen stimulation. The receptors were gathered from a human donor in good health (CMV status not recorded). Some clones in this sample may be carry-over from other donors' samples.

Details on this clonotype: The conserved final phenylalanine or tryptophan is absent from the CDR3, which likely points to a read error. This sequence joins TRBV7-6 and TRBJ2-3; 7 nucleotides align to TRBD1. V trimming: 4 bases; J trimming: 4 bases; junction bases outside the gene matches: 8. The CDR3 is 15 residues long. The V gene's germline CDR1 is SGHVS and CDR2 FNYEAQ. CDR3 nucleotides: TGTGCCAGCAGCTACCGCACAGGGGCGGCAGATACGCAGTATTAT. This codes for CASSYRTGAADTQYY.

V gene TRBV10-3 combines with J gene TRBJ2-3, with D maybe TRBD1 (6 bases). The CDR3 has 17 residues. Germline V lookup: CDR1 ENHRY, CDR2 SYGVKD. Trimming stripped 11 bases from V and 0 bases from J, with 24 bases between. CDR3 in amino acids: CASQGPTGISSTDTQYF. The CDR3 DNA follows: TGTGCCTCCCAGGGGCCCACAGGGATCTCAAGCACAGATACGCAGTATTTT.

V is TRBV10-2 and J is TRBJ2-2; D uncertain. Germline V lookup: CDR1 WSHSY, CDR2 SAAADI. This CDR3 is built from 15 residues. The V end was cut by 4 bases, the J end by 1 base, with 10 bases between. The CDR3 DNA reads TGCGCCAGCAGTGGGCCCGACTGGAACACCGGGGAGCTGTTTTTT. This encodes CASSGPDWNTGELFF.

CDR3 bases: TGTGCCAGCAGTTACAGGGTTTTGAGCTCTGAAGCTTTCTTT. This translates into CASSYRVLSSEAFF. The V and J genes are TRBV7-3 and TRBJ1-1, with D maybe TRBD1 (6 bases). Germline-derived CDR1 and CDR2 are SGHTA and FQGTGA. The CDR3 has 14 residues. Trimming removed 6 bases from V and 6 bases from J, with 17 bases in between.

Regarding this clonotype: Just one base apart from a much larger clone, this may be a read error. The chain uses TRBV7-6 and TRBJ1-1, with TRBD1 matching over 8 bases. This CDR3 is built from 17 residues. The trim removed 3 bases at V and 3 bases at J, leaving 12 bases unmatched. Germline V gives CDR1 SGHVS, CDR2 FNYEAQ. In nucleotides, the CDR3 is TGTGCCAGCAGCTTGGGGGGTCAGGGGGCTTTGGACACTGAAGCTTTCTTT. This encodes CASSLGGQGALDTEAFF.

The chain employs TRBV10-3 and TRBJ2-1; TRBD1 matches 9 bases. Germline assignment: CDR1 ENHRY and CDR2 SYGVKD. CDR3 length: 16 residues. J lost 0 bases, V lost 3 bases, and 3 bases had no gene match. As DNA, the CDR3 is TGTGCCATCAGTGATCTGACAGGGGGCTCCTACAATGAGCAGTTCTTC. Its protein is CAISDLTGGSYNEQFF.

The chain has TRBV15 and TRBJ2-3; either TRBD1 or TRBD2 may fit D (5 bases each). The CDR3 sequence is 15 residues long. CDR1 is LNHNV, CDR2 YYDKDF, per germline (reference sequence). With 4 bases removed from V and 2 bases from J, the gap between germline ends came to 13 bases. The CDR3 sequence is CATSIRQGATDTQYF. The CDR3 DNA is TGTGCCACCAGCATTCGGCAGGGAGCCACAGATACGCAGTATTTT.

V is TRBV15 and J is TRBJ1-2; 7 bases map to TRBD1. Per the germline V gene, CDR1 is LNHNV and CDR2 is YYDKDF (reference sequence). The trim removed 3 bases at V and 3 bases at J, leaving 1 base unmatched. CDR3 length: 13 amino acids. The CDR3 here is CATSSDRDYGYTF. The CDR3 bases are TGTGCCACCAGCAGTGACAGGGACTATGGCTACACCTTC.

The CDR3 loop is CASSLGREEWDYGYTF. CDR3 DNA: TGTGCCAGCAGCTTGGGCAGGGAGGAATGGGACTATGGCTACACCTTC. The rearrangement uses TRBV5-4 and TRBJ1-2, with D possibly matching TRBD1 (5 bases). The CDR3 is 16 residues long. Trimming took off 0 bases at V and 3 bases at J, with 15 bases between the two ends. CDR1 is SGHNT and CDR2 is YYREEE in the germline V gene (reference sequence).

The chain joins TRBV11-2 to TRBJ2-7; D remains ambiguous. This CDR3 is 13 amino acids long. Looked up from germline, CDR1 is SGHAT and CDR2 is FQNNGV. The CDR3 here is CAGSLSGIYEQYV. For the CDR3, the DNA is TGTGCCGGCAGCTTAAGTGGGATATACGAGCAGTACGTC.

The genes are TRBV15 and TRBJ1-1; D possibly corresponds to TRBD1 (6 bases). V lost 1 base and J lost 8, with 11 bases in between. Germline values: CDR1 LNHNV, CDR2 YYDKDF (reference sequence). There are 13 residues in the CDR3. The CDR3 DNA sequence: TGTGCCACCAGCAGAGGGAACAGGGACGAAGCTTTCTTT. This sequence encodes CATSRGNRDEAFF.

The gene calls are TRBV7-9 and TRBJ2-1, with D hard to call. The V end was cut by 4 bases, the J end by 4 bases, with 26 bases between. This CDR3 comprises 19 residues. CDR1 and CDR2 (germline): SEHNR, FQNEAQ (reference sequence). CDR3 sequence reads: CASSSLSAASRRSYNEQFF. DNA for the CDR3: TGTGCCAGCAGCTCGTTATCGGCAGCTTCTAGACGAAGTTACAATGAGCAGTTCTTC.

The gene calls are TRBV27 and TRBJ2-7; 11 nucleotides line up with TRBD2. The V and J ends lost 6 bases and 6 bases, in that order; junction bases with no gene match: 7. Germline V gives CDR1 MNHEY, CDR2 SMNVEV (reference sequence). The CDR3 contains 14 residues. CDR3 bases: TGTGCCAGCAGCCAGACTAGCGGGGTACGCGAGCAGTACTTC. Its translation is CASSQTSGVREQYF.

V is TRBV10-2 and J is TRBJ1-2; TRBD1 agrees at 8 bases. V dropped 10 bases and J dropped 3; count of bases not matched to a gene: 4. The length of the CDR3 is 12 residues. Germline V CDR1 and CDR2: WSHSY, SAAADI. The CDR3: CANRGGDYGYTF. The CDR3 coding sequence is TGCGCCAACAGGGGGGGCGACTATGGCTACACCTTC.

In the case of this clonotype: Its ends do not fully match the called genes, so a read error is possible. V is TRBV5-4 and J is TRBJ2-5, with 7 bases that match TRBD2. Germline V gene data show CDR1 as SGHNT and CDR2 as YYREEE (reference sequence). The CDR3 extends over 13 amino acids. The CDR3 bases are TGTACCAGCAGCCCCCCGGGGGAGGGGACCCAGTACTTC. Translating it yields CTSSPPGEGTQYF.

The chain employs TRBV14 and TRBJ2-1; tentatively, D is TRBD1 (6 bases). Germline assignment: CDR1 SGHDN and CDR2 FVKESK. CDR3 length equals 18 residues. V was shortened by 3 bases and J by 4 bases, with 22 bases between the two germline ends. In nucleotides, the CDR3 is TGTGCCAGCAGCCATAACAGGGTCTCTTCCTTTAGTTACAATGAGCAGTTCTTC. This sequence encodes CASSHNRVSSFSYNEQFF.

The rearrangement uses TRBV5-1 and TRBJ2-7; D is perhaps TRBD1 (5 bases). The CDR3 is 15 amino acids. Trimming pared 1 base from V and 5 bases from J, leaving 16 bases between. Per the germline V gene, CDR1 is SGHRS and CDR2 is YFSETQ. CDR3 region: CASSLTPGIFDEQYF. CDR3 nucleotides: TGCGCCAGCAGCTTGACCCCAGGGATATTTGACGAGCAGTACTTC.

The chain couples TRBV12-3 or TRBV12-4 to TRBJ1-5; D unresolved. The length of the CDR3 is 17 residues. Trimming cost V 0 bases and J 3 bases, with 15 bases left between them. The CDR3 loop reads CASSLAFGPSFNQPQHF. The CDR3 DNA follows: TGTGCCAGCAGTTTAGCATTTGGGCCGTCTTTCAATCAGCCCCAGCATTTT.

This rearrangement joins TRBV18 to TRBJ2-5, with D possibly TRBD1 on 6 matching bases. The CDR3 length is 13 residues. Looked up from germline, CDR1 is KGHSH and CDR2 is LQKENI. Trimming took off 5 bases at V and 1 base at J, with 8 bases between the two ends. The CDR3 is CASSTDSQETQYF. The CDR3 coding sequence is TGTGCCAGCTCAACGGACAGCCAAGAGACCCAGTACTTC.

This clonotype was counted many times. The chain carries TRBV7-9 and TRBJ2-6; TRBD1 aligns across 8 bases. CDR1 SEHNR and CDR2 FQNEAQ come from the germline V gene (reference sequence). V lost 5 bases to trimming and J lost 0 bases; unmatched junction nucleotides: 9. The CDR3 consists of 18 residues. The CDR3 sequence: CASSPRTGFGSGANVLTF. CDR3 bases: TGTGCCAGCAGCCCCCGGACAGGGTTTGGCTCTGGGGCCAACGTCCTGACTTTC. Combining the CDR3 with reference TRBV7-9 and TRBJ2-6 gives the whole variable domain DTGVSQNPRHKITKRGQNVTFRCDPISEHNRLYWYRQTLGQGPEFLTYFQNEAQLEKSRLLSDRFSAERPKGSFSTLEIQRTEQGDSAMYLCASSPRTGFGSGANVLTFGAGSRLTVL.

A note on this clonotype: Its ends do not fully match the called genes, so a read error is possible. J is TRBJ1-5 and V is TRBV6-6; 8 positions match TRBD1. The germline CDR1 and CDR2 sequences are MNHNY and SVGAGI (reference sequence). The CDR3 covers 14 residues. CDR3 loop: CASSWTGSNQPRHF. In DNA, the CDR3 is TGTGCCAGCAGCTGGACAGGGAGCAATCAGCCCCGGCATTTT.

V and J are TRBV6-2 or TRBV6-3 and TRBJ1-2; unclear D gene. From germline, CDR1 is MNHEY and CDR2 SVGEGT. The germline V and J ends were trimmed by 0 bases and 8 bases, with 4 bases remaining between them. The CDR3 is made up of 11 amino acids. The CDR3 coding sequence is TGTGCCAGCAGTTACTCTTGGGGCTACACCTTC. It is translated as CASSYSWGYTF.

The V gene is TRBV6-1, the J gene TRBJ2-5; perhaps TRBD2 as D (6 bases). Germline-derived CDR1 and CDR2 are MNHNS and SASEGT. Trimming pared 11 bases from V and 2 bases from J, leaving 15 bases between. This CDR3 contains 13 residues. The CDR3 is CALWVGGQETQYF. The CDR3 DNA is TGTGCCTTGTGGGTCGGGGGACAAGAGACCCAGTACTTC.

The chain couples TRBV25-1 to TRBJ2-2; D is ambiguous. The germline V gene encodes CDR1 MGHDK and CDR2 SYGVNS. The V end lost 0 bases, the J end lost 0 bases, and 8 bases lay between the germline ends. There are 16 residues in the CDR3. The DNA for the CDR3 is TGTGCCAGCAGTGAATATGCCGATCCGAACACCGGGGAGCTGTTTTTT. Amino acid sequence: CASSEYADPNTGELFF. The full variable domain, its missing parts supplied by reference TRBV25-1 and TRBJ2-2, is EADIYQTPRYLVIGTGKKITLECSQTMGHDKMYWYQQDPGMELHLIHYSYGVNSTEKGDLSSESTVSRIRTEHFPLTLESARPSHTSQYLCASSEYADPNTGELFFGEGSRLTVL.

In DNA form, the CDR3 reads TGTGCCAGCAAAGACAGGGGCGGGAATGAGCAGTTCTTC. Its translation: CASKDRGGNEQFF. The chain is built from TRBV2 and TRBJ2-1, with TRBD1 matching over 8 bases. CDR1 and CDR2 (germline): SNHLY, FYNNEI. Trimming at V came to 7 bases and at J to 7 bases, leaving 6 bases not matched to a gene. There are 13 residues in the CDR3.

J is TRBJ2-1 and V is TRBV2; D is perhaps TRBD2 (5 bases). Per the germline V gene, CDR1 is SNHLY and CDR2 is FYNNEI. There are 16 residues in the CDR3. With 7 bases removed from V and 0 bases from J, the gap between germline ends came to 16 bases. CDR3 bases: TGTGCCAGCAACGGTTTCGGGGAGAGCTCCTACAATGAGCAGTTCTTC. It is translated as CASNGFGESSYNEQFF.

This clonotype was seen ten or more times. V is TRBV7-9 and J is TRBJ1-5; 8 bases map to TRBD1. In germline, CDR1 is SEHNR, CDR2 FQNEAQ (reference sequence). V was clipped by 2 bases and J by 3 bases; unmatched bases: 9. The length of the CDR3 is 17 residues. CDR3 residues: CASSLRETGDDNQPQHF. The CDR3 DNA reads TGTGCCAGCAGCTTAAGAGAGACAGGGGATGACAATCAGCCCCAGCATTTT.

The sample holds one count of this clonotype. V gene TRBV18 combines with J gene TRBJ2-7; maybe TRBD1 (6 bases). In germline, CDR1 is KGHSH, CDR2 LQKENI. The CDR3 totals 16 residues. V lost 1 base, J lost 3 bases, and 16 bases lay in between. DNA for the CDR3: TGTGCCAGCTCACCACGGGACACGACAAGAAGCTACGAGCAGTACTTC. This translates into CASSPRDTTRSYEQYF. Full variable domain (missing parts from reference TRBV18 and TRBJ2-7): NAGVMQNPRHLVRRRGQEARLRCSPMKGHSHVYWYRQLPEEGLKFMVYLQKENIIDESGMPKERFSAEFPKEGPSILRIQQVVRGDSAAYFCASSPRDTTRSYEQYFGPGTRLTVT.

The chain uses TRBV6-6 and TRBJ2-1; D is ambiguous. The CDR3 extends over 15 amino acids. Per germline, CDR1 MNHNY and CDR2 SVGAGI (reference sequence). The V end was cut by 5 bases, the J end by 9 bases, with 20 bases between. Here the CDR3 reads CASSTHLLGMGEQFF. The CDR3 DNA is TGTGCCAGCAGTACGCATCTCCTAGGGATGGGTGAGCAGTTCTTC.

Worth noting for this clonotype: An end of the junction differs from the germline gene, which may be a read error. The CDR3 sequence is CASSLGETYTF. Here the CDR3 DNA reads TGTGCCAGCAGCTTGGGGGAAACCTACACCTTT. The gene calls are TRBV7-9 and TRBJ1-3; weak D call: TRBD1 (5 bases). The CDR3 is 11 residues long. Germline CDR1 and CDR2: SEHNR and FQNEAQ (reference sequence).

The table lists this clonotype with many counts. The genes are TRBV7-9 and TRBJ2-2, with 8 bases lining up with TRBD2. CDR3 length equals 15 residues. Germline CDR1 and CDR2: SEHNR and FQNEAQ (reference sequence). After removal of 7 bases from V and 3 bases from J, the junction contained 7 bases not matched to a gene. CDR3 in DNA: TGTGCCAGCACCGGGGGGGTACCGGACACCGGGGAGCTGTTTTTT. This sequence encodes CASTGGVPDTGELFF.